This T cell receptor beta chain derives from a study of T cells after yellow fever vaccination. Study-level points and caveats: The booster response re-showed most primary clones: roughly 97% CD4, approximately 85% CD8. Repertoires obtained by FACS sorting could include abundant clonotypes that entered as contaminants from the bulk population. The secondary response was weaker but peaked faster, day 5 versus 15. Clonotypes shared by both compartments, CD4 and CD8, made up a small share.

This clonotype was seen many times. Its antigen is not identified. Each CDR3 protein gets one entry after TCRdb re-called the 5' RACE reads with MiXCR. The repertoire has around 250,000 distinct CDR3 sequences, about 7% of them found once; the top ten carry 0.65% to 0.9%. Germline-derived CDR1 and CDR2 are SGHRS and YFSETQ. This CDR3 spans 15 amino acids. Between the trimmed V and J ends, which lost 5 bases and 0 bases, there was a span of 12 bases. V gene TRBV5-1 combines with J gene TRBJ2-1; D is possibly TRBD1 (5 bases). Sequenced material: CD4+ T cells sorted from PBMCs, taken 15 days after the yellow fever booster vaccination. This sequence was found in a young man who received the YFV17D yellow fever vaccine. The chain's CDR3 is CASRSDTSSYNEQFF. The CDR3 coding sequence is TGCGCCAGCAGATCGGACACAAGCTCCTACAATGAGCAGTTCTTC.